These 30 T cell receptor beta chains originate from one sample sequenced in a study of technical replicates of blood from a handful of donors. Profiling relied on immunoSEQ multiplex PCR, and the TCRdb table lists in-frame clones only, not all of them. Of 50,000 to 70,000 clones in the sample, less than 90% were seen once. The sequenced sample consisted of PBMCs. The receptors come from a human donor in good health. Some clones in this sample may be carry-over from other donors' samples.

The V call is TRBV15, the J call TRBJ2-3, with D possibly matching TRBD2 (6 bases). Germline-derived CDR1 and CDR2 are LNHNV and YYDKDF (reference sequence). Trimming stripped 0 bases from V and 4 bases from J, with 14 bases between. The CDR3 has 16 residues. The CDR3 DNA is TGTGCCACCAGCAGAGAAGGGCCTAGCGTGGCAGATACGCAGTATTTT. This encodes CATSREGPSVADTQYF.

The J gene is TRBJ1-3, the V gene TRBV11-2, with D possibly TRBD1 on 6 matching bases. V was clipped by 5 bases and J by 3 bases, with 14 bases between them. This CDR3 has 15 amino acids. Germline V gives CDR1 SGHAT, CDR2 FQNNGV. The CDR3 nucleotides read TGTGCCAGCAGCCCCGGGGGGGCTGTTGGAAACACCATATATTTT. Protein: CASSPGGAVGNTIYF.

This clone is a singleton in its sample. The rearrangement uses TRBV9 and TRBJ1-1; D possibly corresponds to TRBD1 (6 bases). The CDR3 is 13 amino acids. V lost 0 bases to trimming and J lost 5 bases, with 8 bases between them. Germline loops: CDR1 SGDLS, CDR2 YYNGEE. The CDR3 DNA sequence: TGTGCCAGCAGCGTAGTTGACAGGACTGAAGCTTTCTTT. Amino acid sequence: CASSVVDRTEAFF.

The chain is built from TRBV6-1 and TRBJ1-1; maybe TRBD1 (6 bases). Germline CDR1 is MNHNS and CDR2 is SASEGT. V was shortened by 1 base and J by 5 bases, with 14 bases between the two germline ends. The CDR3 covers 15 residues. CDR3 protein: CASSEETGRGTEAFF. The CDR3, as DNA: TGTGCCAGCAGTGAAGAAACAGGGAGAGGGACTGAAGCTTTCTTT.

The chain carries TRBV11-3 and TRBJ1-3; 8 bases line up with TRBD1. Trimming removed 5 bases from V and 0 bases from J; junction bases left unmatched: 15. This CDR3 region has 19 residues. Germline V lookup: CDR1 SGHNT, CDR2 YENEEA. The CDR3 nucleotides read TGTGCCAGCAGCCCCGATCGGGGAAGCGGGACAGGCTCTGGAAACACCATATATTTT. Amino acid sequence: CASSPDRGSGTGSGNTIYF.

This sequence joins TRBV12-1 and TRBJ2-3; the D call TRBD2 from the table was never checked on the DNA. TRBV12-1 is classified as a pseudogene. The CDR3 consists of 17 residues. CDR3 sequence reads: CASSCGVWGGDWDTQYF. As DNA, the CDR3 is TGTGCCAGCAGCTGCGGCGTCTGGGGGGGTGATTGGGATACGCAGTATTTT.

The rearrangement joins TRBV7-3 to TRBJ2-1; the D gene is possibly TRBD2 (5 bases). V lost 2 bases and J lost 5, with 7 bases in between. Germline lookup yields CDR1 SGHTA and CDR2 FQGTGA. This CDR3 is 13 amino acids long. CDR3 sequence reads: CASSLAGNNEQFF. Written as DNA, the CDR3 is TGTGCCAGCAGCTTAGCGGGTAACAATGAGCAGTTCTTC.

The chain couples TRBV4-3 to TRBJ1-3, with 7 bases aligning to TRBD1. Per the germline V gene, CDR1 is LGHNA and CDR2 is YSLEER. The CDR3 contains 16 residues. V was pared by 3 bases and J by 0 bases, with 5 bases of the junction left unmatched. CDR3: CASSQKTGLSGNTIYF. The CDR3 DNA reads TGCGCCAGCAGCCAGAAGACAGGGCTCTCTGGAAACACCATATATTTT.

V is TRBV18 and J is TRBJ2-7; 7 bases fit TRBD2. V lost 0 bases to trimming and J lost 6 bases; unmatched junction nucleotides: 11. Germline CDR1 reads KGHSH; CDR2 reads LQKENI. The length of the CDR3 is 16 residues. The CDR3 DNA is TGTGCCAGCTCACCACCCGGAGCGGGGTCCCTGGGCGAGCAGTACTTC. Amino acid sequence: CASSPPGAGSLGEQYF.

This clone was seen only a few times. The gene calls are TRBV4-2 and TRBJ2-3, with TRBD2 as a possible D gene (5 bases). This CDR3 spans 16 amino acids. The germline V and J ends were trimmed by 4 bases and 0 bases, with 14 bases remaining between them. The germline V gene has CDR1 LGHNA and CDR2 YNFKEQ. CDR3 residues: CASSLVTGESTDTQYF. CDR3 bases: TGTGCCAGCAGCCTAGTCACCGGGGAAAGCACAGATACGCAGTATTTT.

CDR3 DNA sequence: TGCGCCAGCAGTAGCGGAAGCACAGATACGCAGTATTTT. It translates to CASSSGSTDTQYF. The rearrangement uses TRBV5-1 and TRBJ2-3; D possibly corresponds to TRBD2 (6 bases). The CDR3 loop spans 13 amino acids. V was shortened by 5 bases and J by 0 bases, with 7 bases between the two germline ends. Germline V CDR1 and CDR2: SGHRS, YFSETQ. Based on the CDR3 plus reference TRBV5-1 and TRBJ2-3, the full variable domain is KAGVTQTPRYLIKTRGQQVTLSCSPISGHRSVSWYQQTPGQGLQFLFEYFSETQRNKGNFPGRFSGRQFSNSRSEMNVSTLELGDSALYLCASSSGSTDTQYFGPGTRLTVL.

This rearrangement joins TRBV5-1 to TRBJ1-2; possibly TRBD1 for D (5 bases). The CDR3 extends over 14 amino acids. V lost 6 bases and J 2 bases, leaving 14 bases between the germline ends. Germline CDR1 is SGHRS and CDR2 is YFSETQ. This CDR3 is CASTKAQGNYGYTF. For the CDR3, the DNA is TGCGCCAGCACCAAGGCCCAGGGAAACTATGGCTACACCTTC.

The chain has TRBV7-3 and TRBJ2-1; 11 bases fit TRBD2. Germline V gives CDR1 SGHTA, CDR2 FQGTGA. The CDR3 contains 17 residues. Trimming took 5 bases from V and 7 from J; bases not matched to a gene: 13. The CDR3 DNA reads TGTGCCAGCAGCCGTGGAACTAGCGGGAGTAATTCAAATGAGCAGTTCTTC. Amino acid sequence: CASSRGTSGSNSNEQFF. The entire variable domain, with the rest obtained from reference TRBV7-3 and TRBJ2-1, is as follows: GAGVSQTPSNKVTEKGKYVELRCDPISGHTALYWYRQSLGQGPEFLIYFQGTGAADDSGLPNDRFFAVRPEGSVSTLKIQRTERGDSAVYLCASSRGTSGSNSNEQFFGPGTRLTVL.

A few counts support this clone. The chain uses TRBV4-1 and TRBJ2-6; 12 bases fit TRBD2. This CDR3 is built from 18 residues. V dropped 3 bases and J dropped 0; count of bases not matched to a gene: 3. Germline values: CDR1 MGHRA, CDR2 YSYEKL. The CDR3 loop is CASSQGLAGFSGANVLTF. The CDR3 DNA reads TGCGCCAGCAGCCAGGGACTAGCGGGTTTCTCTGGGGCCAACGTCCTGACTTTC.

The chain has TRBV19 and TRBJ2-7; 9 nucleotides align to TRBD1. Germline values: CDR1 LNHDA, CDR2 SQIVND (reference sequence). The CDR3 length is 16 residues. J gave up 5 bases and V 3 bases, and 11 bases lay outside the gene matches. The CDR3 spells CASSIDSGTGHDEQYF. The CDR3 bases are TGTGCCAGTAGTATCGATTCCGGGACAGGGCACGACGAGCAGTACTTC.

The rearrangement links TRBV19 to TRBJ2-3; 14 bases line up with TRBD2. This CDR3 contains 17 residues. Germline V gene data show CDR1 as LNHDA and CDR2 as SQIVND (reference sequence). J was trimmed by 0 bases and V by 6 bases; bases with no gene match: 5. This CDR3 reads CASRGTSGGSSTDTQYF. CDR3 nucleotides: TGTGCCAGTAGAGGGACTAGCGGGGGTTCTAGCACAGATACGCAGTATTTT.

This chain links TRBV5-6 with TRBJ1-4; 7 nucleotides agree with TRBD1. Germline trimming cut 7 bases from V and 8 bases from J; bases unmatched to any gene: 8. Germline CDR1 reads SGHDT; CDR2 reads YYEEEE. The CDR3 runs to 13 residues. CDR3 nucleotides: TGTGCCAGCTCGGACAGGTCATGGGAAAAACTGTTTTTT. Translation gives CASSDRSWEKLFF.

The chain links TRBV7-2 to TRBJ2-7; D is perhaps TRBD2 (5 bases). This CDR3 is 14 amino acids long. Germline CDR1 SGHTA, CDR2 FQGNSA. Trimming pared 0 bases from V and 5 bases from J, leaving 11 bases between. CDR3 bases: TGTGCCAGCAGCTTAGCCCCTGAGGGTAACGAGCAGTACTTC. It codes for CASSLAPEGNEQYF.

This clone occurred a few times. The chain links TRBV9 to TRBJ1-6, with D unclear. This CDR3 has 16 residues. Germline V gives CDR1 SGDLS, CDR2 YYNGEE. V was clipped by 0 bases and J by 2 bases, with 9 bases between them. CDR3 bases: TGTGCCAGCAGCGTAGGGGCCTTCGCCTATAATTCACCCCTCCACTTT. This translates into CASSVGAFAYNSPLHF.

This chain joins TRBV5-6 and TRBJ1-5; D is possibly TRBD1 (6 bases). The CDR3 has 16 amino acids. The V gene lost 4 bases and the J gene lost 0 bases, with 14 bases spanning the gap. Germline V CDR1 and CDR2: SGHDT, YYEEEE. CDR3 nucleotides: TGTGCCAGCAGCCACACCCGGGGGGCTAGCAATCAGCCCCAGCATTTT. Translated: CASSHTRGASNQPQHF.

V and J are TRBV7-2 and TRBJ2-7; 8 nucleotides align to TRBD2. This CDR3 comprises 15 residues. Germline V gene sequence: CDR1 SGHTA, CDR2 FQGNSA. V gave up 0 bases and J gave up 4 bases; unmatched junction bases: 5. The CDR3 here is CASSLATGGGYEQYF. CDR3 bases: TGTGCCAGCAGCTTAGCGACGGGAGGGGGTTACGAGCAGTACTTC.

This chain links TRBV7-2 with TRBJ2-5; 11 bases are shared with TRBD2. The trim removed 11 bases at V and 5 bases at J, leaving 4 bases unmatched. The CDR3 runs 12 residues. Germline CDR1 reads SGHTA; CDR2 reads FQGNSA. The DNA of the CDR3 is TGTGCCGCTAGCGGGGGGAGCGAGACCCAGTACTTC. Its translation is CAASGGSETQYF.

The CDR3 sequence is CASSMRTGAPYGYTF. In nucleotides, the CDR3 is TGTGCCAGCAGCATGAGAACAGGGGCCCCCTATGGCTACACCTTC. The chain recombines TRBV5-4 with TRBJ1-2; 7 positions match TRBD1. Germline assignment: CDR1 SGHNT and CDR2 YYREEE (reference sequence). The V segment lost 4 bases and the J segment 4 bases; nucleotides outside the gene matches: 10. The CDR3 sequence is 15 residues long.

The V gene is TRBV6-5, the J gene TRBJ1-1; 7 nucleotides line up with TRBD1. Germline V gene data show CDR1 as MNHEY and CDR2 as SVGAGI. The CDR3 loop spans 15 amino acids. Trimming cost V 7 bases and J 1 base; bases outside gene matches: 9. The CDR3 reads CASTRKGAANTEAFF. Written as DNA, the CDR3 is TGTGCCAGCACCAGAAAGGGGGCAGCGAACACTGAAGCTTTCTTT.

This clone was counted between two and nine times. This chain connects TRBV2 to TRBJ2-5, with 8 bases matching TRBD2. The CDR3 has 12 residues. The trim removed 10 bases at V and 5 bases at J, leaving 6 bases unmatched. CDR1 is SNHLY, CDR2 FYNNEI, per germline. In nucleotides, the CDR3 is TGTGCCAAGGGCGGGGGGTTGGAGACCCAGTACTTC. Residues: CAKGGGLETQYF.

The V call is TRBV6-1, the J call TRBJ1-4, with a weak D call TRBD1 (6 bases). Trimming took 7 bases from V and 3 from J, leaving 12 bases between them. Germline CDR1 MNHNS, CDR2 SASEGT. The CDR3 consists of 14 residues. The DNA for the CDR3 is TGTGCCAGCACCCCCGGGGGGCCTAATGAAAAACTGTTTTTT. Protein product: CASTPGGPNEKLFF.

This chain uses TRBV5-1 with TRBJ1-2; tentatively, D is TRBD1 (6 bases). The V gene's germline CDR1 is SGHRS and CDR2 YFSETQ. The CDR3 covers 15 residues. Trimming removed 0 bases at V and 4 bases at J, with 13 bases between. The CDR3 bases are TGCGCCAGCAGCTTGGTCCCAGGGGAAGGCTATGGCTACACCTTC. The encoded protein is CASSLVPGEGYGYTF.

The gene calls are TRBV19 and TRBJ1-1; the match to TRBD1 covers 10 bases. The CDR3 length is 15 residues. V was clipped by 5 bases and J by 3 bases; unmatched bases: 6. Germline V CDR1 and CDR2: LNHDA, SQIVND (reference sequence). CDR3 DNA: TGTGCCAGTAGTGGGGCCGGGACAGGGGACACTGAAGCTTTCTTT. This encodes CASSGAGTGDTEAFF.

The gene calls are TRBV2 and TRBJ2-2, with D possibly TRBD2 on 6 matching bases. Trimming cost V 5 bases and J 4 bases, with 11 bases left between them. Germline V gene data show CDR1 as SNHLY and CDR2 as FYNNEI. The CDR3 has 14 amino acids. Here the CDR3 DNA reads TGTGCCAGCAGTACGACTAGTCCCACCGGGGAGCTGTTTTTT. Residues: CASSTTSPTGELFF. The full variable domain, completed using reference TRBV2 and TRBJ2-2, is EPEVTQTPSHQVTQMGQEVILRCVPISNHLYFYWYRQILGQKVEFLVSFYNNEISEKSEIFDDQFSVERPDGSNFTLKIRSTKLEDSAMYFCASSTTSPTGELFFGEGSRLTVL.

CDR3 DNA: TGTGCCAGCAGCTCACCCTCCCGGGGCGGGGGGGCCAGAAATGAGCAGTTCTTC. Protein sequence: CASSSPSRGGGARNEQFF. The V and J genes are TRBV7-6 and TRBJ2-1; 9 nucleotides match TRBD2. The CDR3 covers 18 residues. Germline CDR1 reads SGHVS; CDR2 reads FNYEAQ. Trimming at V came to 4 bases and at J to 7 bases, leaving 17 bases not matched to a gene.